The rows below give T cell receptor beta chains drawn from one sample of a study of T cells expressing NK-cell markers. TCRdb re-called the 5' RACE reads, yielding one record per CDR3 amino acid sequence without DNA. The sample table includes roughly 150,000 distinct CDR3 sequences. Sequenced sample: blood T cells: a sorted CD56 or NKG2C T cell subset, CD4+ or CD8+ T cells, or bulk PBMC T cells (not recorded which). The receptor set was obtained from a man between 18 and 69 years old in good health. The CDR3 runs from the conserved cysteine through the conserved F or W.

j_gene | v_gene | CDR3aa
TRBJ1-1 | TRBV9 | CASSVGERSEAFF
TRBJ1-6 | TRBV12-3/TRBV12-4 | CASSLALNSPLHF
TRBJ1-2 | TRBV3-1 | CASSQVSRIDGYTF
TRBJ2-5 | TRBV6-1 | CASSPISSPRGTQYF
TRBJ2-7 | TRBV6-2/TRBV6-3 | CASIPSTGLESYEQYF
TRBJ2-7 | TRBV7-9 | CASSLAPPGGGQYF
TRBJ1-2 | TRBV7-9 | CASSSDLTANYGYTF
TRBJ2-2 | TRBV3-1 | CASSQLDPGDRELFF
TRBJ1-1 | TRBV20-1 | CSARGEEQGHTEAFF
TRBJ2-1 | TRBV11-2 | CASSLEFGGYNEQFF
TRBJ2-2 | TRBV28 | CASSLSRATTGELFF
TRBJ2-3 | TRBV28 | CASGADRGLSAASTDTQYF
TRBJ1-3 | TRBV20-1 | CSAAWTGGSGNTIYF
TRBJ2-1 | TRBV7-9 | CASRPTRGGHSYNEQFF
TRBJ2-1 | TRBV9 | CASSNARTSATFNEQFF
TRBJ2-3 | TRBV27 | CASSPGARGSADTQYF
TRBJ2-1 | TRBV20-1 | CSARDPPGGAYNEQFF
TRBJ1-1 | TRBV4-2 | CASSQEEVNTEAFF
TRBJ1-6 | TRBV5-6 | CASSLADRGPGNSPLHF
TRBJ2-7 | TRBV3-1 | CASSQEVWDRASYEQYF
TRBJ1-2 | TRBV6-2/TRBV6-3 | CASSYAASSNYGYTF
TRBJ2-2 | TRBV5-1 | CASSFFGQATELETGELFF
TRBJ2-7 | TRBV4-2 | CASSQGTGNEQYF
TRBJ2-1 | TRBV7-9 | CASSLAGEQFF
TRBJ2-7 | TRBV5-1 | CASSSGTGLSSYEQYF
TRBJ2-7 | TRBV11-1 | CASSMKPGLAGVHEQYF
TRBJ2-6 | TRBV12-3/TRBV12-4 | CASRRGSGANVLTF
TRBJ1-2 | TRBV9 | CASSAWDSPYGYTF
TRBJ2-1 | TRBV28 | CASSPILPGGREQFF
TRBJ2-5 | TRBV6-5 | CASSYLLGETQYF
TRBJ2-2 | TRBV6-1 | CASRRGRADGELFF
TRBJ2-7 | TRBV27 | CASSLSGTLEQYF
TRBJ2-1 | TRBV12-3/TRBV12-4 | CASSVSGTVYNEQFF
TRBJ2-7 | TRBV27 | CASSLSNKGTEQYF
TRBJ2-7 | TRBV5-1 | CASSQGTANYEQYF
TRBJ2-7 | TRBV4-1 | CASSQTTGLGREQYF
TRBJ1-1 | TRBV5-1 | CASSPRRGAMDTEAFF
TRBJ2-4 | TRBV6-1 | CASSAPTLAGGPNIQYF
TRBJ1-5 | TRBV20-1 | CSASQGWGQPQHF
TRBJ2-4 | TRBV6-1 | CASSPRTSVPQAKNIQYF
TRBJ2-3 | TRBV5-6 | CASSAGLVYTQYF
TRBJ2-1 | TRBV5-8 | CASSLAWRGPNYNEQFF
TRBJ2-7 | TRBV19 | CASSIGAAEQYF
TRBJ1-4 | TRBV20-1 | CSARDPGRWEKLFF
TRBJ2-5 | TRBV7-9 | CASSLGGSDETQYF
TRBJ2-1 | TRBV15 | CATSRDRERFNNEQFF
TRBJ2-2 | TRBV4-2 | CASSYGSGELFF
TRBJ2-7 | TRBV7-6 | CASSPAPGIGSEQYF
TRBJ1-5 | TRBV12-3/TRBV12-4 | CASSLEVTLRQPQHF
TRBJ2-7 | TRBV27 | CASSLRGPTGNSYEQYF
TRBJ2-5 | TRBV10-3 | CAAQAPGETQYF
TRBJ1-5 | TRBV16 | CASSYGSQGANQPQHF
TRBJ2-5 | TRBV5-6 | CASSMDTGGPGPGETQYF
TRBJ2-3 | TRBV20-1 | CSVAPQRGGLDTQYF
TRBJ1-6 | TRBV2 | CASNGQDNSPLHF
TRBJ2-3 | TRBV7-8 | CASSLGTGRNTDTQYF
TRBJ2-7 | TRBV3-1 | CASSQAGGLNEQYF